Each of the 17 T cell receptor beta chains below was sequenced from the same sample in a study of shared clonotypes between healthy human individuals. Libraries were prepared by immunoSEQ multiplex PCR; TCRdb keeps only in-frame clonotypes and omits some of them. The sample gives about 2 million clones, roughly 94% of which show up once; less than 1.5% is in the top ten. CD8 cells regarded as naive lacked CD45RO, were positively chosen for CCR7, and omitted terminally differentiated effector memory CD45RA+ cells. Specimen: naive CD8+ T cells sorted from blood. These receptors were collected from a man in his late teens or twenties in good health.

The chain employs TRBV6-5 and TRBJ2-7; 7 bases map to TRBD1. CDR3 size: 16 residues. Per the germline V gene, CDR1 is MNHEY and CDR2 is SVGAGI. V dropped 0 bases and J dropped 2; count of bases not matched to a gene: 7. DNA for the CDR3: TGTGCCAGCAGTTACTCGGGTGGACAGGAAGCCTACGAGCAGTACTTC. This gives the protein CASSYSGGQEAYEQYF.

The CDR3, as DNA: TGTGCCAGCAGGGGCAGGGCTTTTACCGGGGAGCTGTTTTTT. It yields the protein CASRGRAFTGELFF. V usage is TRBV28 and J usage is TRBJ2-2, with D possibly being TRBD1 (5 bases). The CDR3 has 14 amino acids. Germline CDR1 is MDHEN and CDR2 is SYDVKM. V was shortened by 6 bases and J by 5 bases, with 13 bases between the two germline ends.

Of note for this clone: Other DNA sequences in this sample translate to the same CDR3. J is TRBJ2-3 and V is TRBV30; D gene unclear. The CDR3 contains 13 residues. The ends were cut back, 1 base at V and 0 bases at J, with 5 bases in the middle. The germline V gene has CDR1 GTSNPN and CDR2 SVGIG (reference sequence). This CDR3 is CAWSGVSTDTQYF. Here the CDR3 DNA reads TGTGCCTGGAGTGGGGTAAGCACAGATACGCAGTATTTT.

This chain joins TRBV9 and TRBJ2-7; 10 bases map to TRBD2. The V segment lost 2 bases and the J segment 5 bases; nucleotides outside the gene matches: 10. CDR1 and CDR2 (germline): SGDLS, YYNGEE. This CDR3 has 16 residues. CDR3 amino acids: CASSVSSGSPRDEQYF. In nucleotides, the CDR3 is TGTGCCAGCAGCGTCTCTAGCGGGAGTCCGAGGGACGAGCAGTACTTC.

The J gene is TRBJ1-2, the V gene TRBV29-1, with no clear D. The CDR3 consists of 16 residues. Germline CDR1 and CDR2: SQVTM and ANQGSEA. For the CDR3, the DNA is TGCTCAGCATTGGACCCCGAACACGTAGTCGTGGATGGCTACACCTTC. Protein: CSALDPEHVVVDGYTF.

The chain has TRBV28 and TRBJ2-5; a weak D match, TRBD1 (5 bases). The germline V and J ends were trimmed by 2 bases and 0 bases, with 19 bases remaining between them. The CDR3 extends over 18 amino acids. CDR1 and CDR2 (germline): MDHEN, SYDVKM. The CDR3 DNA is TGTGCCAGCAGTTTAACCCGAGGAAGACAGTATAACCAAGAGACCCAGTACTTC. As protein: CASSLTRGRQYNQETQYF.

Of note for this clone: Other nucleotide sequences from this sample produce the same CDR3. This chain connects TRBV5-1 to TRBJ2-5; D is unclear. This CDR3 is built from 13 residues. V was cut by 4 bases and J by 5 bases, with 12 bases left in between. Per the germline V gene, CDR1 is SGHRS and CDR2 is YFSETQ. The CDR3 DNA reads as TGCGCCAGCAGCCCCCGCGGTGGGGAGACCCAGTACTTC. It translates to CASSPRGGETQYF.

J is TRBJ2-7 and V is TRBV27; the D call may be TRBD1 or TRBD2 (6 bases each). Germline CDR1 MNHEY, CDR2 SMNVEV (reference sequence). This CDR3 has 14 residues. Deletions cut 3 bases from V and 6 bases from J, with 15 bases between. The CDR3 coding sequence is TGTGCCAGCAGTTTGGGGTCGGGGGCTCGCGAGCAGTACTTC. It encodes CASSLGSGAREQYF.

The chain combines TRBV4-3 with TRBJ1-2, with D unresolved. The CDR3 totals 13 residues. The germline gives CDR1 LGHNA, CDR2 YSLEER. Between the trimmed V and J ends, which lost 0 bases and 12 bases, there was a span of 14 bases. The CDR3 DNA sequence: TGCGCCAGCAGCCAAGAGTGGAGTTCCCTCCACACCTTC. It translates to CASSQEWSSLHTF.

This clone has only one observation. CDR3 sequence (DNA): TGTGCCAGCAGCCCTACCGGGACGGTCAAAAACATTCAGTACTTC. As protein: CASSPTGTVKNIQYF. This chain links TRBV5-5 with TRBJ2-4; D tentatively fits TRBD1 or TRBD2 (5 bases each). The CDR3 is made up of 15 amino acids. V was shortened by 4 bases and J by 3 bases, with 14 bases between the two germline ends. The V gene's germline CDR1 is SGHKS and CDR2 YYEKEE (reference sequence).

The chain combines TRBV27 with TRBJ2-1, with 7 bases aligning to TRBD2. The CDR3 length is 14 residues. The germline V gene encodes CDR1 MNHEY and CDR2 SMNVEV (reference sequence). The J segment lost 8 bases and the V segment lost 2 bases, leaving 6 bases of the junction unmatched. The CDR3 nucleotides read TGTGCCAGCAGTTTAGCGGGAGCAATCGATGAGCAGTTCTTC. As protein: CASSLAGAIDEQFF.

The CDR3 sequence: CASSPTDQGQETQYF. CDR3 sequence (DNA): TGTGCCAGCAGCCCGACTGACCAGGGGCAAGAGACCCAGTACTTC. This chain connects TRBV27 to TRBJ2-5, with D perhaps TRBD1 (6 bases). This CDR3 has 15 residues. CDR1 is MNHEY, CDR2 SMNVEV, per germline (reference sequence). Trimming removed 6 bases at V and 2 bases at J, with 16 bases between.

The CDR3 is CASPDRGHGYTF. The CDR3 DNA follows: TGTGCCTCCCCGGACAGGGGGCATGGCTACACCTTC. The V call is TRBV30, the J call TRBJ1-2, with 11 bases identical to TRBD1. Germline V gives CDR1 GTSNPN, CDR2 SVGIG (reference sequence). The CDR3 contains 12 residues. J was trimmed by 6 bases and V by 7 bases; bases with no gene match: 4.

This clone was detected only a few times. Different DNA sequences within this sample yield the same CDR3. The rearrangement joins TRBV9 to TRBJ2-5, with 7 bases identical to TRBD1. The CDR3 extends over 14 amino acids. The V and J ends lost 0 bases and 2 bases, in that order; junction bases with no gene match: 1. From germline, CDR1 is SGDLS and CDR2 YYNGEE. The CDR3 protein is CASSVGQGQETQYF. The DNA for the CDR3 is TGTGCCAGCAGCGTAGGACAGGGACAAGAGACCCAGTACTTC.

The chain links TRBV9 to TRBJ2-1; 8 bases align to TRBD1. This CDR3 is built from 15 residues. Germline V lookup: CDR1 SGDLS, CDR2 YYNGEE. V shed 4 bases and J 6 bases; nucleotides not matched to a gene: 9. CDR3 coding DNA: TGTGCCAGCAGCATACAGGGGGTCACAAGCAATGAGCAGTTCTTC. It is translated as CASSIQGVTSNEQFF. Full variable domain (missing parts from reference TRBV9 and TRBJ2-1): DSGVTQTPKHLITATGQRVTLRCSPRSGDLSVYWYQQSLDQGLQFLIQYYNGEERAKGNILERFSAQQFPDLHSELNLSSLELGDSALYFCASSIQGVTSNEQFFGPGTRLTVL.

This clone was counted once. V is TRBV27 and J is TRBJ2-7; D not certain. The CDR3 is made up of 15 amino acids. CDR1 and CDR2 from the germline V gene are MNHEY and SMNVEV (reference sequence). Trimming pared 1 base from V and 1 base from J, leaving 11 bases between. The CDR3 protein is CASSLWASLSYEQYF. CDR3 nucleotide sequence: TGTGCCAGCAGTTTATGGGCCTCCCTATCCTACGAGCAGTACTTC.

The rearrangement joins TRBV27 to TRBJ2-7; 10 bases align to TRBD1. CDR1 is MNHEY, CDR2 SMNVEV, per germline (reference sequence). J was trimmed by 2 bases and V by 3 bases; bases with no gene match: 10. The CDR3 has 17 amino acids. CDR3 coding DNA: TGTGCCAGCAGTTTCCAACCCGGGACAGGGGTCCCCTACGAGCAGTACTTC. Translating it yields CASSFQPGTGVPYEQYF.